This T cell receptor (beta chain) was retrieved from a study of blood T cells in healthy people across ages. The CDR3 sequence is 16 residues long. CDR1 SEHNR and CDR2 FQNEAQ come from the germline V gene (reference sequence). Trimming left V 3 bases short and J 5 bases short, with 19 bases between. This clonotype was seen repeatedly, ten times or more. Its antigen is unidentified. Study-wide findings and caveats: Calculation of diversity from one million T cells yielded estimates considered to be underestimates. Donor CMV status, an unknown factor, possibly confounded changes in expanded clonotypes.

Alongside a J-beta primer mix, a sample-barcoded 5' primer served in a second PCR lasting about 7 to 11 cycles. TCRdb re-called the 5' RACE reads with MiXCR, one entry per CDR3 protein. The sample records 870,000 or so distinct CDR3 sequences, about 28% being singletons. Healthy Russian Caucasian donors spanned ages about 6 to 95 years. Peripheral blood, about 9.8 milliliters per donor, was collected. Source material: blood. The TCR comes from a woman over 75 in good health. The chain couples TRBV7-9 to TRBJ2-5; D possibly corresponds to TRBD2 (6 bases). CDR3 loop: CASSFGRGASGETQYF. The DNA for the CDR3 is TGTGCCAGCAGCTTTGGGCGGGGTGCGTCGGGGGAGACCCAGTACTTC. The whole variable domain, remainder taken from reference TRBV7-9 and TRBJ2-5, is DTGVSQNPRHKITKRGQNVTFRCDPISEHNRLYWYRQTLGQGPEFLTYFQNEAQLEKSRLLSDRFSAERPKGSFSTLEIQRTEQGDSAMYLCASSFGRGASGETQYFGPGTRLLVL.